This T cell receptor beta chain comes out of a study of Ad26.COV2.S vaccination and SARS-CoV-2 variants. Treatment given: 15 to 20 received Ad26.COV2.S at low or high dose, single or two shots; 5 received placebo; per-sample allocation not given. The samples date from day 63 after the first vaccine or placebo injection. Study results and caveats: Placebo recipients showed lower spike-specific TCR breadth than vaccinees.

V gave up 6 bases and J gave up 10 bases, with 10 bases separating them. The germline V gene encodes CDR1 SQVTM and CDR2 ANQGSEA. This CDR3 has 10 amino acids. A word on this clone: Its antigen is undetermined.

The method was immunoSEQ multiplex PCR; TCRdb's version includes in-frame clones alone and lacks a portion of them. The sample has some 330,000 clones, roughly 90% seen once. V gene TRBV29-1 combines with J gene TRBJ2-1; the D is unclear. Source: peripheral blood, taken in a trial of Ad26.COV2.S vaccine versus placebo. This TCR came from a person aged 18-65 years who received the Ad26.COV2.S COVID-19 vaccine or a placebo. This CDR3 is CSVTVGEQFF. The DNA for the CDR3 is TGCAGCGTGACCGTGGGGGAGCAGTTCTTC.